Following are 15 T cell receptor beta chains from one sample sequenced in a study of CD8+CD57+ T cells in acquired aplastic anemia. It was genomic DNA that served as the template for profiling TCR beta VDJ and CDR3. MiXCR was run by TCRdb on the reads, yielding one entry per CDR3 protein. This sample has some 48,000 distinct CDR3 sequences, with 70% to 80% found just once. Material: sorted CD4+, CD8+, or CD8+CD57+ T cells (not recorded which) from PBMCs. The receptors here all came from a human donor in good health, serving as a control.

The chain joins TRBV7-8 to TRBJ2-5; 7 positions agree with TRBD2. Germline values: CDR1 SGHVS, CDR2 FQNEAQ. The CDR3 is 14 residues long. The V segment lost 1 base and the J segment 11 bases; nucleotides outside the gene matches: 10. The CDR3 spells CASSLGDGGRTQYF. The CDR3 coding sequence is TGTGCCAGCAGCTTAGGGGACGGGGGGAGGACTCAGTACTTC.

This clonotype is a singleton in its sample. The chain carries TRBV10-3 and TRBJ1-5, with TRBD1 matching over 9 bases. V lost 10 bases and J lost 2; bases outside the gene matches: 9. The germline V gene encodes CDR1 ENHRY and CDR2 SYGVKD. The CDR3 is 15 amino acids. The CDR3 loop is CASSRGQGGNQPQHF. The CDR3 nucleotides read TGTGCCAGCAGCAGGGGACAGGGAGGCAATCAGCCCCAGCATTTT.

The chain links TRBV29-1 to TRBJ2-1, with 7 bases lining up with TRBD1. Germline-derived CDR1 and CDR2 are SQVTM and ANQGSEA. The CDR3 totals 12 residues. The V gene end was trimmed by 3 bases and the J gene end by 10 bases; junction bases not matched to a gene: 6. In nucleotides, the CDR3 is TGCAGCGTTGATTATAGGGACAGCGAGCAGTTCTTC. This codes for CSVDYRDSEQFF.

The V call is TRBV7-3, the J call TRBJ2-1, with D perhaps TRBD1 or TRBD2 (5 bases each). Germline V gene sequence: CDR1 SGHTA, CDR2 FQGTGA. The V end lost 5 bases, the J end lost 4 bases, and 18 bases lay between the germline ends. The CDR3 totals 16 residues. The CDR3 here is CASSQRPGPFYNEQFF. CDR3 DNA: TGTGCCAGCAGCCAGAGACCGGGGCCATTTTACAATGAGCAGTTCTTC.

This sequence joins TRBV12-5 and TRBJ2-7, with a tentative D call TRBD2 (6 bases). V lost 8 bases and J lost 7, with 15 bases in between. Per germline, CDR1 LGHNT and CDR2 FRNRAP. CDR3 length: 12 amino acids. CDR3 DNA: TGTGCTAGTCAAGGGAGCGCGGGAGAGCAGTACTTC. Encoded protein: CASQGSAGEQYF. Supplemented by reference TRBV12-5 and TRBJ2-7, the full variable domain reads DARVTQTPRHKVTEMGQEVTMRCQPILGHNTVFWYRQTMMQGLELLAYFRNRAPLDDSGMPKDRFSAEMPDATLATLKIQPSEPRDSAVYFCASQGSAGEQYFGPGTRLTVT.

This clonotype has a handful of counts. The rearrangement joins TRBV7-2 to TRBJ1-2, with D uncertain. V lost 2 bases and J lost 6, with 10 bases in between. This CDR3 has 13 residues. The germline V gene has CDR1 SGHTA and CDR2 FQGNSA. The CDR3 spells CASSLLTDDGYTF. As DNA, the CDR3 is TGTGCCAGCAGCTTACTAACAGACGATGGCTACACCTTC.

This chain connects TRBV10-3 to TRBJ1-1; D is ambiguous. Germline V gene sequence: CDR1 ENHRY, CDR2 SYGVKD. The CDR3 runs to 13 residues. The V end was cut by 3 bases, the J end by 1 base, with 6 bases between. In nucleotides, the CDR3 is TGTGCCATCAGTGAAACGGCGAACACTGAAGCTTTCTTT. Protein: CAISETANTEAFF.

The chain combines TRBV15 with TRBJ2-7; D gene uncertain. CDR1 and CDR2 (germline): LNHNV, YYDKDF (reference sequence). This CDR3 is built from 14 residues. V was clipped by 0 bases and J by 5 bases, with 11 bases between them. This chain's CDR3 is CATSREPPVHEQYF. The CDR3 DNA follows: TGTGCCACCAGCAGAGAGCCCCCCGTGCACGAGCAGTACTTC.

This clonotype appeared a single time. The J gene is TRBJ2-7, the V gene TRBV7-8; 9 bases line up with TRBD2. Germline assignment: CDR1 SGHVS and CDR2 FQNEAQ. The CDR3 runs to 16 residues. Unmatched junction bases numbered 7, after V lost 3 bases and J lost 1 base. CDR3 nucleotides: TGTGCCAGCAGCTTGGGAGCGGGGGGTACGTCCTACGAGCAGTACGTC. Its protein product is CASSLGAGGTSYEQYV.

The sample holds many counts of this clonotype. V and J are TRBV30 and TRBJ1-4, with D possibly matching TRBD1 (5 bases). The CDR3 loop spans 13 amino acids. The ends were cut back, 4 bases at V and 4 bases at J, with 10 bases in the middle. Germline CDR1 GTSNPN, CDR2 SVGIG (reference sequence). CDR3 bases: TGTGCCTGGAATGAGGGGCTTAATGAAAAACTGTTTTTT. It yields the protein CAWNEGLNEKLFF.

On this clonotype: The CDR3 end shows no conserved phenylalanine or tryptophan, and so a read error is likely. The DNA is omitted, as the CDR3 cannot be located on it reliably, and the CDR3 follows TCRdb's listing. V usage is TRBV20-1 and J usage is TRBJ1-1; the table's D call of TRBD1 was not tested on the DNA. Germline V CDR1 and CDR2: DFQATT, SNEGSKA (reference sequence). 15 amino acids form the CDR3, both terminal residues included. This CDR3 reads CSAIAGDGDREKLCT.

There are a few counts of this clonotype. The V and J genes are TRBV29-1 and TRBJ2-7, with a tentative D call TRBD2 (5 bases). The CDR3 length is 14 residues. CDR1 is SQVTM, CDR2 ANQGSEA, per germline. Between the trimmed V and J ends, which lost 5 bases and 4 bases, there was a span of 18 bases. CDR3 DNA sequence: TGCAGCGTTATTCTCCGGGGTGTTTTGTACGAGCAGTACTTC. It encodes CSVILRGVLYEQYF.

The rearrangement joins TRBV24-1 to TRBJ1-5; D possibly corresponds to TRBD1 (6 bases). The CDR3 runs to 14 residues. The germline V and J ends were trimmed by 4 bases and 1 base, with 7 bases remaining between them. Looked up from germline, CDR1 is KGHDR and CDR2 is SFDVKD. CDR3 sequence (DNA): TGTGCCACCAGTGAAGGGGGAAGCAATCAGCCCCAGCATTTT. Translation gives CATSEGGSNQPQHF.

The rearrangement uses TRBV25-1 and TRBJ2-3, with 7 bases lining up with TRBD1. The CDR3 has 13 residues. Germline CDR1 MGHDK, CDR2 SYGVNS. V was clipped by 8 bases and J by 6 bases; unmatched bases: 8. CDR3 in amino acids: CASGTAGGDTQYF. CDR3 sequence (DNA): TGTGCCAGCGGGACAGCTGGCGGGGATACGCAGTATTTT.

A few counts support this clonotype. The chain uses TRBV15 and TRBJ2-5; 7 positions agree with TRBD2. V lost 0 bases, J lost 0 bases, and 7 bases stayed unmatched. Looked up from germline, CDR1 is LNHNV and CDR2 is YYDKDF (reference sequence). The CDR3 totals 17 residues. The CDR3 sequence is CATSRESGAEYQETQYF. DNA of the CDR3: TGTGCCACCAGCAGAGAGAGCGGGGCAGAGTACCAAGAGACCCAGTACTTC.